The 3 T cell receptor beta chains in this list originate from one sample, sequenced in a study of T cells in women clearing cervical HPV infection. Clones were sequenced by immunoSEQ multiplex PCR, and TCRdb holds only the in-frame ones, with some missing. The table for this sample gives about 39,000 clones. The source material was blood buffy coat. These receptors were collected from a woman between 18 and 70 years old with a cervical HPV16 infection that either progressed to CIN3+ or cleared (not recorded which).

As to this clone: The read comes to an end 3 residues before the CDR3 does, leaving the germline J gene to fill in the end. The chain is built from TRBV7-3 and TRBJ1-2; no firm D call. Germline CDR1 reads SGHTA; CDR2 reads FQGTGA. There are 13 residues in the CDR3. The CDR3: CASSLTVTDTYTF. CDR3 DNA, as far as it was read: TGTGCCAGCAGCTTAACGGTCACAGATACC. Full variable domain (missing parts from reference TRBV7-3 and TRBJ1-2): GAGVSQTPSNKVTEKGKYVELRCDPISGHTALYWYRQSLGQGPEFLIYFQGTGAADDSGLPNDRFFAVRPEGSVSTLKIQRTERGDSAVYLCASSLTVTDTYTFGSGTRLTVV.

Concerning this clone itself: Read sequence stops 3 residues before the CDR3 end, and the germline J gene provides the missing end. The V call is TRBV14, the J call TRBJ2-1; TRBD2 matches 10 bases. The V gene's germline CDR1 is SGHDN and CDR2 FVKESK. This CDR3 comprises 19 residues. V was clipped by 4 bases and J by 0 bases; unmatched bases: 12. The sequenced CDR3 bases are TGTGCCAGCAGCCTTGGAGGACTAGCGGAGAGGGGCTCCTACAATGAG. This sequence encodes CASSLGGLAERGSYNE. The full CDR3 reads CASSLGGLAERGSYNEQFF.

The covered CDR3 bases are TGTGCCTGGAGTGGAGGGGCGGTCACCGGGGAG. It encodes CAWSGGAVTGE. The entire CDR3 sequence reads CAWSGGAVTGELFF. The chain links TRBV30 to TRBJ2-2; perhaps D is TRBD1 or TRBD2 (5 bases each). The sequenced fragment ends 3 residues before the CDR3 boundary, so the rest is inferred from the germline J gene. Germline CDR1 and CDR2: GTSNPN and SVGIG (reference sequence). Trimming stripped 1 base from V and 4 bases from J, with 10 bases between. The CDR3 covers 14 residues. Full variable domain (rest looked up from reference TRBV30 and TRBJ2-2): SQTIHQWPATLVQPVGSPLSLECTVEGTSNPNLYWYRQAAGRGLQLLFYSVGIGQISSEVPQNLSASRPQDRQFILSSKKLLLSDSGFYLCAWSGGAVTGELFFGEGSRLTVL.